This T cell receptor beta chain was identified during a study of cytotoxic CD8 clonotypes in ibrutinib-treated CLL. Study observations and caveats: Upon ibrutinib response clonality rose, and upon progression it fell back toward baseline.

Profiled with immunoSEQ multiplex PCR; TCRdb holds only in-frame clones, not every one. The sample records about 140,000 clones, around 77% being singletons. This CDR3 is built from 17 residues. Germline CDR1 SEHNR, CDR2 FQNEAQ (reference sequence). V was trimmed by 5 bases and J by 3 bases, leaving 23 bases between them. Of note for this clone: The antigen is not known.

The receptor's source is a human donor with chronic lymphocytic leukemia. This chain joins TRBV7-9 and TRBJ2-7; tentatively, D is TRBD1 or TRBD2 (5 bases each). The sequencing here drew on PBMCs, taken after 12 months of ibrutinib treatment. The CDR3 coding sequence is TGTGCCAGCAGCACCATGGGAGAATGGGGCTTTGGCTACGAGCAGTACTTC. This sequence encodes CASSTMGEWGFGYEQYF.